A single sample is the source of the 29 T cell receptor beta chains below, sequenced in a study of blood T cell repertoires in COVID-19. Libraries were prepared by immunoSEQ multiplex PCR; TCRdb keeps only in-frame clonotypes and omits some of them. The sample holds 300,000 to 450,000 clones, around nine tenths seen once. Specimen: peripheral blood. Source of these receptors: a human donor in a cohort sampled during active COVID-19.

In this sample, this clone turned up once. The chain couples TRBV2 to TRBJ2-6, with 9 bases matching TRBD1. Trimming removed 6 bases from V and 0 bases from J; junction bases left unmatched: 6. Germline V gene lookup returns CDR1 SNHLY and CDR2 FYNNEI. The CDR3 is made up of 17 amino acids. CDR3: CASSPGQGISGANVLTF. DNA for the CDR3: TGTGCCAGCAGCCCGGGACAGGGAATCTCTGGGGCCAACGTCCTGACTTTC.

This clone has at least ten counts. Distinct nucleotide sequences in the sample also encode this CDR3. The chain joins TRBV11-2 to TRBJ2-5; a weak D match, TRBD1 (5 bases). V was cut by 3 bases and J by 5 bases, with 10 bases left in between. In germline, CDR1 is SGHAT, CDR2 FQNNGV. The CDR3 is 13 amino acids. The CDR3 DNA sequence: TGTGCCAGCAGCTTGGGGCAGGGTGAGACCCAGTACTTC. Encoded protein: CASSLGQGETQYF.

The chain is built from TRBV29-1 and TRBJ2-6, with TRBD1 identical over 8 bases. Germline V CDR1 and CDR2: SQVTM, ANQGSEA. This CDR3 region has 16 residues. V lost 8 bases and J lost 0; bases outside the gene matches: 9. The CDR3 loop is CSTTTGEVSGANVLTF. CDR3 DNA: TGCAGCACGACGACAGGGGAGGTCTCTGGGGCCAACGTCCTGACTTTC.

The CDR3 DNA reads as TGCGCCAGCAGGCTGACAGGGGGCAATGCTAACTATGGCTACACCTTC. It is translated as CASRLTGGNANYGYTF. The chain carries TRBV10-1 and TRBJ1-2; 10 nucleotides line up with TRBD1. From germline, CDR1 is WNHNN and CDR2 SYGVQD (reference sequence). This CDR3 is 16 amino acids long. Germline trimming cut 6 bases from V and 0 bases from J; bases unmatched to any gene: 7.

The chain combines TRBV3-1 (or the pseudogene TRBV3-2) with TRBJ2-3; 12 nucleotides align to TRBD2. The trim removed 1 base at V and 4 bases at J, leaving 9 bases unmatched. This CDR3 is 18 amino acids long. CDR1 LGHDT and CDR2 YNNKEL come from the germline V gene (reference sequence). CDR3 in DNA: TGTGCCAGCAGCCAAGTAGTTCTGACTAGCGGGGGCCCAGATACGCAGTATTTT. Its translation is CASSQVVLTSGGPDTQYF.

This chain uses TRBV9 with TRBJ2-1, with a possible D match to TRBD2 (6 bases). The CDR3 is made up of 14 amino acids. Germline-derived CDR1 and CDR2 are SGDLS and YYNGEE. The V and J ends lost 0 bases and 6 bases respectively, with 10 bases between them. The CDR3 is CASSVGGTSNEQFF. CDR3 DNA: TGTGCCAGCAGCGTAGGCGGGACGTCCAATGAGCAGTTCTTC.

The chain links TRBV18 to TRBJ2-1, with TRBD2 identical over 8 bases. V gave up 5 bases and J gave up 7 bases; unmatched junction bases: 22. The CDR3 totals 19 residues. Germline CDR1 and CDR2: KGHSH and LQKENI. The CDR3 sequence: CASSSGDPGGGGPGNEQFF. DNA for the CDR3: TGTGCCAGCTCAAGTGGAGACCCAGGCGGCGGGGGGCCGGGGAATGAGCAGTTCTTC.

V is TRBV10-2 and J is TRBJ2-2; D uncertain. Between the trimmed V and J ends, which lost 2 bases and 2 bases, there was a span of 6 bases. CDR3 length: 14 amino acids. Germline V gene sequence: CDR1 WSHSY, CDR2 SAAADI. CDR3 residues: CASSEGLNTGELFF. The CDR3 DNA reads TGCGCCAGCAGTGAGGGTCTAAACACCGGGGAGCTGTTTTTT.

The CDR3 region is CASSPLSTGINEQFF. The CDR3 DNA reads TGTGCCAGCAGCCCCCTCTCCACAGGGATAAATGAGCAGTTCTTC. The rearrangement joins TRBV4-2 to TRBJ2-1; weak D call: TRBD1 (6 bases). The germline CDR1 and CDR2 sequences are LGHNA and YNFKEQ. Deletions cut 4 bases from V and 7 bases from J, with 17 bases between. This CDR3 is built from 15 residues.

The chain couples TRBV4-1 to TRBJ2-2; D is possibly TRBD2 (6 bases). Trimming stripped 4 bases from V and 5 bases from J, with 20 bases between. Per germline, CDR1 MGHRA and CDR2 YSYEKL. The CDR3 has 17 residues. This chain's CDR3 is CASSPWVGGGGTGELFF. The CDR3 nucleotides are TGCGCCAGCAGCCCCTGGGTGGGGGGAGGAGGAACCGGGGAGCTGTTTTTT.

The rearrangement joins TRBV2 to TRBJ2-6, with 10 bases identical to TRBD1. Germline V CDR1 and CDR2: SNHLY, FYNNEI. V trimming: 4 bases; J trimming: 2 bases; junction bases outside the gene matches: 2. The CDR3 loop spans 16 amino acids. The CDR3: CASSVDRGTGANVLTF. CDR3 DNA sequence: TGTGCCAGCAGTGTGGACAGGGGGACTGGGGCCAACGTCCTGACTTTC.

The chain has TRBV7-3 and TRBJ2-1, with 9 bases lining up with TRBD1. The V gene end was trimmed by 5 bases and the J gene end by 1 base; junction bases not matched to a gene: 6. The CDR3 loop spans 16 amino acids. The V gene's germline CDR1 is SGHTA and CDR2 FQGTGA. CDR3 amino acids: CASSLHGQGSYNEQFF. CDR3 DNA sequence: TGTGCCAGCAGCCTCCACGGACAGGGGTCCTACAATGAGCAGTTCTTC.

This sequence joins TRBV19 and TRBJ1-1; TRBD1 matches at 7 bases. The V and J ends lost 10 bases and 0 bases, in that order; junction bases with no gene match: 8. Germline CDR1 reads LNHDA; CDR2 reads SQIVND (reference sequence). This CDR3 is built from 14 residues. CDR3 in amino acids: CATDSGTVNTEAFF. The CDR3 region has the DNA TGTGCCACGGACTCCGGGACAGTGAACACTGAAGCTTTCTTT.

The chain uses TRBV15 and TRBJ2-7, with 7 bases identical to TRBD2. This CDR3 comprises 15 residues. After removal of 4 bases from V and 4 bases from J, the junction contained 10 bases not matched to a gene. Germline values: CDR1 LNHNV, CDR2 YYDKDF (reference sequence). CDR3: CATSIGRGRVYEQYF. The CDR3 nucleotides are TGTGCCACCAGCATCGGACGGGGGAGGGTGTACGAGCAGTACTTC. The whole variable domain, remainder taken from reference TRBV15 and TRBJ2-7, is DAMVIQNPRYQVTQFGKPVTLSCSQTLNHNVMYWYQQKSSQAPKLLFHYYDKDFNNEADTPDNFQSRRPNTSFCFLDIRSPGLGDTAMYLCATSIGRGRVYEQYFGPGTRLTVT.

This chain uses TRBV28 with TRBJ2-5; TRBD1 might be the D (5 bases). CDR1 is MDHEN and CDR2 is SYDVKM in the germline V gene. With 2 bases removed from V and 5 bases from J, the gap between germline ends came to 12 bases. The CDR3 spans 14 residues. CDR3 bases: TGTGCCAGCAGTTTAGGCAGGGCAGGGGAGACCCAGTACTTC. The encoded protein is CASSLGRAGETQYF.

V is TRBV9 and J is TRBJ1-4; 9 bases match TRBD1. Trimming cost V 4 bases and J 6 bases; bases outside gene matches: 7. The CDR3 spans 15 residues. The germline V gene has CDR1 SGDLS and CDR2 YYNGEE. This chain's CDR3 is CASSPPGQGHEKLFF. The DNA of the CDR3 is TGTGCCAGCAGCCCACCGGGACAGGGCCATGAAAAACTGTTTTTT.

On this clone itself: The junction departs from the called germline gene at one end, perhaps through a read error. The V gene is TRBV16, the J gene TRBJ1-2, with D tentatively TRBD1 (6 bases). CDR3 size: 11 residues. Germline V gene lookup returns CDR1 KGHSY and CDR2 FQNENV. As DNA, the CDR3 is TGTGCCAGCAGCCTAGGACAGCAGCACTTCTTC. Translation gives CASSLGQQHFF.

The chain has TRBV7-2 and TRBJ2-7; the D gene is possibly TRBD2 (5 bases). The CDR3 contains 16 residues. Trimming took off 2 bases at V and 0 bases at J, with 14 bases between the two ends. In germline, CDR1 is SGHTA, CDR2 FQGNSA. CDR3 loop: CASSLWASTNSYEQYF. The CDR3 nucleotides are TGTGCCAGCAGCTTATGGGCTAGCACAAACTCCTACGAGCAGTACTTC.

The chain has TRBV6-6 and TRBJ1-5; possibly TRBD1 for D (5 bases). Germline values: CDR1 MNHNY, CDR2 SVGAGI (reference sequence). V was pared by 0 bases and J by 1 base, with 10 bases between. The CDR3 runs to 16 residues. The CDR3 sequence is CASSYSIRVSNQPQHF. The CDR3 bases are TGTGCCAGCAGTTACTCGATCAGGGTCAGCAATCAGCCCCAGCATTTT.

This clone was observed once. This CDR3 is CASTHGGSNEQFF. For the CDR3, the DNA is TGTGCCAGCACCCACGGGGGGTCCAATGAGCAGTTCTTC. The chain carries TRBV28 and TRBJ2-1; 7 bases match TRBD2. This CDR3 is built from 13 residues. Per germline, CDR1 MDHEN and CDR2 SYDVKM. The ends lost 7 bases at V and 6 bases at J; junction bases unmatched: 6. The complete variable domain, with remaining parts taken from reference TRBV28 and TRBJ2-1, reads DVKVTQSSRYLVKRTGEKVFLECVQDMDHENMFWYRQDPGLGLRLIYFSYDVKMKEKGDIPEGYSVSREKKERFSLILESASTNQTSMYLCASTHGGSNEQFFGPGTRLTVL.

This chain connects TRBV5-4 to TRBJ2-5, with D tentatively TRBD2 (6 bases). The V end was cut by 4 bases, the J end by 3 bases, with 22 bases between. This CDR3 contains 17 residues. Germline V CDR1 and CDR2: SGHNT, YYREEE (reference sequence). CDR3 in DNA: TGTGCCAGCAGCCCCCCGGGGGACCAGCGGGCCAAAGAGACCCAGTACTTC. Translation: CASSPPGDQRAKETQYF.

The chain carries TRBV19 and TRBJ2-4, with 12 bases matching TRBD2. Unmatched junction bases numbered 11, after V lost 3 bases and J lost 8 bases. The CDR3 sequence is 17 residues long. Germline V CDR1 and CDR2: LNHDA, SQIVND (reference sequence). The CDR3 protein is CASSITTTSGGGDIQYF. As DNA, the CDR3 is TGTGCCAGTAGTATCACTACGACTAGCGGGGGAGGTGACATTCAGTACTTC.

Note on this clone: Within the sample, other DNA sequences also encode this same CDR3. J is TRBJ1-1 and V is TRBV19, with a tentative D call TRBD1 (6 bases). Germline V CDR1 and CDR2: LNHDA, SQIVND (reference sequence). V lost 3 bases and J lost 5, with 10 bases in between. CDR3 length equals 13 residues. CDR3 coding DNA: TGTGCCAGTAGTATTCAGGGGCGGACTGAAGCTTTCTTT. Protein sequence: CASSIQGRTEAFF.

The V call is TRBV11-1, the J call TRBJ2-5; TRBD2 agrees at 8 bases. This CDR3 is 14 amino acids long. Germline loops: CDR1 SGHAT, CDR2 FQDESV (reference sequence). The trim removed 9 bases at V and 0 bases at J, leaving 6 bases unmatched. This CDR3 is CASQLAAYQETQYF. In nucleotides, the CDR3 is TGTGCCAGTCAACTAGCGGCCTACCAAGAGACCCAGTACTTC.

This clone was seen once. The V call is TRBV19, the J call TRBJ1-5, with D unclear. With 5 bases removed from V and 3 bases from J, the gap between germline ends came to 14 bases. This CDR3 spans 15 amino acids. In germline, CDR1 is LNHDA, CDR2 SQIVND (reference sequence). The DNA for the CDR3 is TGTGCCAGTAGTGCGGGTAGAAGTTTCAATCAGCCCCAGCATTTT. Translating it yields CASSAGRSFNQPQHF.

In this sample, this clone turned up once. The CDR3 DNA sequence: TGTGCCAGCAGCTCTAGCGGAATGGGCACAGATACGCAGTATTTT. It codes for CASSSSGMGTDTQYF. This chain links TRBV7-2 with TRBJ2-3, with TRBD2 matching over 7 bases. From germline, CDR1 is SGHTA and CDR2 FQGNSA. V lost 4 bases, J lost 1 base, and 5 bases stayed unmatched. The CDR3 contains 15 residues.

The chain uses TRBV23-1 and TRBJ2-7, with D perhaps TRBD2 (6 bases). TRBV23-1 is an ORF, and what it does is uncertain. Trimming took 3 bases from V and 0 from J, leaving 18 bases between them. The CDR3 consists of 17 residues. CDR3 sequence reads: CASSHPPGSQSSYEQYF. The CDR3 nucleotides read TGCGCCAGCAGTCACCCCCCCGGGAGTCAAAGCTCCTACGAGCAGTACTTC.

V gene TRBV6-6 combines with J gene TRBJ2-7; D might be TRBD2 (6 bases). This CDR3 has 15 residues. Between the trimmed V and J ends, which lost 6 bases and 2 bases, there was a span of 17 bases. Germline V gene sequence: CDR1 MNHNY, CDR2 SVGAGI (reference sequence). CDR3 sequence reads: CASRPLGGKAYEQYF. DNA for the CDR3: TGTGCCAGCAGACCCTTGGGGGGTAAAGCCTACGAGCAGTACTTC.

This clone came up once. The V gene is TRBV15, the J gene TRBJ1-3, with TRBD1 as a possible D gene (5 bases). CDR3 length: 15 residues. Germline CDR1 is LNHNV and CDR2 is YYDKDF (reference sequence). The V gene lost 3 bases and the J gene lost 2 bases, with 11 bases spanning the gap. The CDR3, as DNA: TGTGCCACCAGCAGGCGGGACGCACCTGGAAACACCATATATTTT. It encodes CATSRRDAPGNTIYF.